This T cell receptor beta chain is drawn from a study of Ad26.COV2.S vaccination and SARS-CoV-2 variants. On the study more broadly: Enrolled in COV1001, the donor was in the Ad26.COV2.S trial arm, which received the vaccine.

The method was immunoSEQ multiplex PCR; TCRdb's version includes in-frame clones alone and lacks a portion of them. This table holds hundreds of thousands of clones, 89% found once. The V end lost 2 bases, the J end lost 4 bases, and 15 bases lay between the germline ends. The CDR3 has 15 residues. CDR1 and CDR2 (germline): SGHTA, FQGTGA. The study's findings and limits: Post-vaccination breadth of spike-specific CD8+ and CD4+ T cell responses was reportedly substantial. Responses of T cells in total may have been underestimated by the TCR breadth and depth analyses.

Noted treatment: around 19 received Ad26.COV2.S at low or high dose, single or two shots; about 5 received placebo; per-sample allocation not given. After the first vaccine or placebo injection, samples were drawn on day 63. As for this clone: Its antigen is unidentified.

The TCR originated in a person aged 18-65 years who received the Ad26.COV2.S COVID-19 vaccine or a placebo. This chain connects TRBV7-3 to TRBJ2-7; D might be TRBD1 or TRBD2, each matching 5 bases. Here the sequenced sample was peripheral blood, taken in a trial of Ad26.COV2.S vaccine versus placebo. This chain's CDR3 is CASSLSSGTSYEQYF. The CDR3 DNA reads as TGTGCCAGCAGCTTATCCTCCGGGACGTCTTACGAGCAGTACTTC.